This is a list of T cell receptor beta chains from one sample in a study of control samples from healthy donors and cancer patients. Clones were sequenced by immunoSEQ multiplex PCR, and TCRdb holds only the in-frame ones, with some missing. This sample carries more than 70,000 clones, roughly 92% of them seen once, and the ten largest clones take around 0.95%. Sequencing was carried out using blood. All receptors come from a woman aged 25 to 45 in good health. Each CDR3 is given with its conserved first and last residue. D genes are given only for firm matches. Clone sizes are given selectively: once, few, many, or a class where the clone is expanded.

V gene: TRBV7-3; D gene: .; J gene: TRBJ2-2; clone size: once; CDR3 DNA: TGTGCCAGCAGCCTGAACACCGGGGAGCTGTTTTTT; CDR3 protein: CASSLNTGELFF
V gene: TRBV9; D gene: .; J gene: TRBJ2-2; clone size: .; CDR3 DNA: TGTGCCAGCAGCGTAACCGGGACGGCCAACACCGGGGAGCTGTTTTTT; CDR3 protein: CASSVTGTANTGELFF
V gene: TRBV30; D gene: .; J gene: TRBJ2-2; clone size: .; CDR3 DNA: TGTGCCTGGAGTGTTGAGGGGCGCGGCGGGGAGCTGTTTTTT; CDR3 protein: CAWSVEGRGGELFF
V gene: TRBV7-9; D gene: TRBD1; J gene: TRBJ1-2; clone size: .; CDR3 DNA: TGTGCCAGCAGCTTGGGGACAGGGTTAAACTATGGCTACACCTTC; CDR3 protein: CASSLGTGLNYGYTF
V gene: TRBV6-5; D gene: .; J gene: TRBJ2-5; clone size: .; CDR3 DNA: TGTGCCAGCCGCTCGGGATACCAAGAGACCCAGTACTTC; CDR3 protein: CASRSGYQETQYF
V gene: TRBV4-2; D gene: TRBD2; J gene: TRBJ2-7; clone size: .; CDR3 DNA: TGTGCCAGCAGCCAATCCGGGACTAGCGTCTACGAGCAGTACTTC; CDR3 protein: CASSQSGTSVYEQYF
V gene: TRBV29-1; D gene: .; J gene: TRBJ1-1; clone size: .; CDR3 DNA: TGCAGCGTTGATTGGGGAACTGAAGCTTTCTTT; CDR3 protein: CSVDWGTEAFF
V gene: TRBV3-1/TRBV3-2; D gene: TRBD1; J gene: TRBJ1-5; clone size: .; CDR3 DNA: TGTGCCAGCAGCCAGGACACAGGGGGCAGGGAGCCCCAGCATTTT; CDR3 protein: CASSQDTGGREPQHF
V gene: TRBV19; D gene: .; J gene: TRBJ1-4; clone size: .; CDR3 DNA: TGTGCCAGTAAGTTGGCCAGGATGTTAGCTAATGAAAAACTGTTTTTT; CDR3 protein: CASKLARMLANEKLFF
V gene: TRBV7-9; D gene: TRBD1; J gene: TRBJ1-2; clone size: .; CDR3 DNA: TGTGCCAGCAGCTTAGGTCAGGGGGCGGATGGCTACACCTTC; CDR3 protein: CASSLGQGADGYTF
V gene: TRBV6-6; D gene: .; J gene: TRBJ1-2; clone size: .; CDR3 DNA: TGTGCCAGCAGTCCCTCTGTCGGGGGAGTGGACGGCTACACCTTC; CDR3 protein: CASSPSVGGVDGYTF
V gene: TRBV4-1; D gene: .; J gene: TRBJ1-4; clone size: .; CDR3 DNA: TGCGCCAGCAGCCAAGATCCCCAGACTACTAATGAAAAACTGTTTTTT; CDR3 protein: CASSQDPQTTNEKLFF
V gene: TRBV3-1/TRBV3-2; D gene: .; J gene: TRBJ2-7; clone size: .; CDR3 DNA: TGTGCCAGCAGCCAAGATAGGGGGACATACGCCTACGAGCAGTACTTC; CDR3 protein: CASSQDRGTYAYEQYF
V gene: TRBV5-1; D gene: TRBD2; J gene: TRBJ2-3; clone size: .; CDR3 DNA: TGCGCCAGCACGGTGGGCGGGAGGACAACAGATACGCAGTATTTT; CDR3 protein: CASTVGGRTTDTQYF
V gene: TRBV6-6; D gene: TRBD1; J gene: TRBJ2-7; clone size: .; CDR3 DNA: TGTGCCAGCAGTTACTCGAGTCAGGGGGCCTACGAGCAGTACTTC; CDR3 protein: CASSYSSQGAYEQYF
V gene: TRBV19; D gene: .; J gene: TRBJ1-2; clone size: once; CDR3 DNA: TGTGCCAGTAGTATTAGAGGTTACAACTATGGCTACACCTTC; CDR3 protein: CASSIRGYNYGYTF
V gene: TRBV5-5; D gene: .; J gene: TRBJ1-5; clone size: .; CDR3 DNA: TGTGCCAGCAGCTTGGTCGGGCACAATCAGCCCCAGCATTTT; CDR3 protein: CASSLVGHNQPQHF
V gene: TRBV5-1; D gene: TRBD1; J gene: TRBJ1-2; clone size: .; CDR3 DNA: TGCGCCAGCAGCAGTGGACAGGGGGATGGCTACACCTTC; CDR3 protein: CASSSGQGDGYTF
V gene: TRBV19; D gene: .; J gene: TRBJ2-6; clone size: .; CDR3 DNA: TGTGCCTCGTTTAGCTCTGGGGCCAACGTCCTGACTTTC; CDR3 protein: CASFSSGANVLTF
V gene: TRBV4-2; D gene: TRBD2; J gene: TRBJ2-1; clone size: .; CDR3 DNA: TGTGCCAGCAGCCAAGATGCGGGAGGCTACAATGAGCAGTTCTTC; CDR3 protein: CASSQDAGGYNEQFF
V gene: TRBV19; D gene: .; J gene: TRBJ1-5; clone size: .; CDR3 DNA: TGTGCCAGTAGTATAGTTGGTGGGCAGGGAAGAGGGGGGCCCCAGCATTTT; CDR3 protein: CASSIVGGQGRGGPQHF
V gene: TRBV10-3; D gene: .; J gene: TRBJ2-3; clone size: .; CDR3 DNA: TGTGCCATCAGCCTCCAGGGCCGGGACACAGATACGCAGTATTTT; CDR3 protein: CAISLQGRDTDTQYF
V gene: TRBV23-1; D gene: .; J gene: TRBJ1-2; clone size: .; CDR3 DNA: TGCGCCAGCAGTCTGGTGGGGATCTATGGCTACACCTTC; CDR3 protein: CASSLVGIYGYTF
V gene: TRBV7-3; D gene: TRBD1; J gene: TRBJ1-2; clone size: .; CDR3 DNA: TGTGCCAGCAGCTCTAGGAGGGACAGGGGTTTGGGCTACACCTTC; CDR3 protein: CASSSRRDRGLGYTF
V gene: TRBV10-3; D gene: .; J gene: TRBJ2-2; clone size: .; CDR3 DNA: TGTGCCATCAGTGATCCGAGGATTCTAGGGGCTAACACCGGGGAGCTGTTTTTT; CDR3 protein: CAISDPRILGANTGELFF
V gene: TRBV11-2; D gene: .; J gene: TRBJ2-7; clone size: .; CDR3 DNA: TGTGCCAGCAGCCTACTCTATAGCTCCTACGAGCAGTACTTC; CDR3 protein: CASSLLYSSYEQYF
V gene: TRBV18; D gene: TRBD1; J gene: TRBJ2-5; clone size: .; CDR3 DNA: TGTGCCAGCTCACCAAGGGACAGGGCTGGAGAGACCCAGTACTTC; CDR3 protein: CASSPRDRAGETQYF
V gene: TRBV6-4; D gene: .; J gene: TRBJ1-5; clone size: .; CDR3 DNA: TGTGCCAGCAGTGAGTCGTCTTCTGGACCCAATCAGCCCCAGCATTTT; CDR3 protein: CASSESSSGPNQPQHF
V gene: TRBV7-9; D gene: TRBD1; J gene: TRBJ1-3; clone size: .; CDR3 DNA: TGTGCCAGCAGCTTATATGGACAGGAAGCCTCTGGAAACACCATATATTTT; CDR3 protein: CASSLYGQEASGNTIYF
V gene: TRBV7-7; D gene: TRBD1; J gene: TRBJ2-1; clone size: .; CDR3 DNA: TGTGCCAGCAGCTTAGGAGGACAGGGGAGGAATGAGCAGTTCTTC; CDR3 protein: CASSLGGQGRNEQFF
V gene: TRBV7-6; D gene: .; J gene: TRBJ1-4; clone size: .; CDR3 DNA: TGTGCCAGCAGCTTACCCGGGGAGGCTGAAAAACTGTTTTTT; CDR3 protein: CASSLPGEAEKLFF
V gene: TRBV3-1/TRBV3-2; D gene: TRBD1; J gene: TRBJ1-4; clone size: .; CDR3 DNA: TGTGCCAGCAGCCAATTCGGGACAGCTGAAAAACTGTTTTTT; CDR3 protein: CASSQFGTAEKLFF
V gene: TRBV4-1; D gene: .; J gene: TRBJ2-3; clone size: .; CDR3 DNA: TGCGCCAGCAGCCAAGTATTTGGGGTTCGAGGGGAAGCGGATACGCAGTATTTT; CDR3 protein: CASSQVFGVRGEADTQYF